The source of this T cell receptor beta chain is a study of blood T cell repertoires in COVID-19. Study overall: COVID-19 samples from acute and convalescent phases originated in the United States, Italy and Spain.

Original processing notes: Counts of nucleated cells, estimated from reference gene primer amplification, were obtained. Sequenced by immunoSEQ multiplex PCR; TCRdb stores in-frame clones only, minus some. V, J and clone size derive from that table, while D and trimming were established from the DNA sequence. The data contain fewer than 200,000 clones, 84% of them singletons. J lost 9 bases, V lost 6 bases, and 10 bases had no gene match. The germline CDR1 and CDR2 sequences are ENHRY and SYGVKD. This CDR3 comprises 15 residues. Participant-reported clinical history was the basis for cohort assignment. Exposed study participants had met a COVID-19 case within 2 weeks before entry.

The sample was PBMCs or T cells enriched from blood (not recorded which). The clonotype comes from a woman under 40 who had been exposed to COVID-19. The chain links TRBV10-3 to TRBJ1-6, with TRBD1 matching 8 bases. The CDR3 nucleotides read TGTGCCATCAGAGGACAGGGAGCTACAGGTTCACCCCTCCACTTT. Encoded protein: CAIRGQGATGSPLHF.